Each of the 2 T cell receptor beta chains below was sequenced from the same sample in a study of glioma-infiltrating T cells after dendritic cell vaccination. Noted time point: after dendritic cell vaccination, including at tumor progression/relapse. The method was immunoSEQ multiplex PCR; TCRdb's version includes in-frame clones alone and lacks a portion of them. The data show roughly 80,000 clones, around 86% seen once. The sample here was blood, taken after dendritic cell vaccination. These TCRs come from a human donor with glioblastoma.

The chain combines TRBV5-1 with TRBJ1-1, with D tentatively TRBD1 (6 bases). The V and J ends lost 0 bases and 5 bases respectively, with 14 bases between them. The CDR3 spans 15 residues. Germline values: CDR1 SGHRS, CDR2 YFSETQ. The CDR3 loop is CASSLAGGQYTEAFF. DNA of the CDR3: TGCGCCAGCAGCTTGGCCGGAGGACAGTATACTGAAGCTTTCTTT.

The chain is built from TRBV6-1 and TRBJ2-1, with 11 bases aligning to TRBD2. Germline lookup yields CDR1 MNHNS and CDR2 SASEGT. J lost 7 bases, V lost 3 bases, and 5 bases had no gene match. The CDR3 extends over 15 amino acids. CDR3 in DNA: TGTGCCAGCAGTGATTTTGTAGCGGGGGGGAATGAGCAGTTCTTC. It specifies CASSDFVAGGNEQFF.